Following are 19 T cell receptor beta chains from one sample sequenced in a study of blood T cell repertoires in COVID-19. The protocol was immunoSEQ multiplex PCR, while the TCRdb copy is restricted to in-frame clones and leaves out a portion. The table shows roughly 250,000 clones, with approximately 90% occurring only once. Material for sequencing was peripheral blood. Receptor source: a man aged 55 to 70 who had recovered from COVID-19.

This chain links TRBV30 with TRBJ1-3, with D perhaps matching TRBD1 (6 bases). The CDR3 loop spans 16 amino acids. V shed 2 bases and J shed 1 base, with 15 bases lying between them. Looked up from germline, CDR1 is GTSNPN and CDR2 is SVGIG (reference sequence). The CDR3 DNA reads as TGTGCCTGGAGTCCGAAAGGACAGTTTTCTGGAAACACCATATATTTT. Amino acids: CAWSPKGQFSGNTIYF.

The genes are TRBV2 and TRBJ1-5; a possible D gene is TRBD1 (6 bases). The CDR3 length is 14 residues. Trimming pared 5 bases from V and 3 bases from J, leaving 11 bases between. CDR1 and CDR2 from the germline V gene are SNHLY and FYNNEI. CDR3 residues: CASSTQGANQPQHF. In DNA form, the CDR3 reads TGTGCCAGCAGTACACAGGGTGCCAATCAGCCCCAGCATTTT. Using reference TRBV2 and TRBJ1-5 for the parts outside the CDR3, the full variable domain is EPEVTQTPSHQVTQMGQEVILRCVPISNHLYFYWYRQILGQKVEFLVSFYNNEISEKSEIFDDQFSVERPDGSNFTLKIRSTKLEDSAMYFCASSTQGANQPQHFGDGTRLSIL.

The chain is built from TRBV6-1 and TRBJ2-1; weak D call: TRBD2 (6 bases). The CDR3 extends over 14 amino acids. Trimming cost V 2 bases and J 14 bases, with 19 bases left between them. Germline loops: CDR1 MNHNS, CDR2 SASEGT. In nucleotides, the CDR3 is TGTGCCAGCAGTGAAAAGGGTGACACGGGGGTTGAGTTCTTC. Protein: CASSEKGDTGVEFF.

The V call is TRBV19, the J call TRBJ2-1, with TRBD1 identical over 12 bases. CDR1 is LNHDA and CDR2 is SQIVND in the germline V gene (reference sequence). The junction had 11 bases not matched to a gene; V was cut back by 6 bases and J by 8 bases. CDR3 length equals 16 residues. This CDR3 is CASSPWGTGGPYEQFF. DNA of the CDR3: TGTGCCAGTAGCCCCTGGGGGACAGGGGGCCCCTATGAGCAGTTCTTC. Complete variable domain (other parts from reference TRBV19 and TRBJ2-1): DGGITQSPKYLFRKEGQNVTLSCEQNLNHDAMYWYRQDPGQGLRLIYYSQIVNDFQKGDIAEGYSVSREKKESFPLTVTSAQKNPTAFYLCASSPWGTGGPYEQFFGPGTRLTVL.

The V and J genes are TRBV19 and TRBJ1-4; 8 bases line up with TRBD1. The trim removed 8 bases at V and 3 bases at J, leaving 2 bases unmatched. The CDR3 length is 13 residues. CDR1 LNHDA and CDR2 SQIVND come from the germline V gene (reference sequence). In DNA, the CDR3 is TGTGCCAGTTTGGACAGGGCTAATGAAAAACTGTTTTTT. Translated: CASLDRANEKLFF.

The chain combines TRBV3-1 (or the pseudogene TRBV3-2) with TRBJ2-2; no definite D call. This CDR3 region has 14 residues. Trimming left V 1 base short and J 7 bases short, with 10 bases between. Germline-derived CDR1 and CDR2 are LGHDT and YNNKEL (reference sequence). The CDR3 DNA is TGTGCCAGCAGCCAAGGTCCAGGCCACGGGGAGCTGTTTTTT. This encodes CASSQGPGHGELFF.

This chain links TRBV28 with TRBJ2-3; D is unclear. The V gene lost 6 bases and the J gene lost 0 bases, with 10 bases spanning the gap. Germline loops: CDR1 MDHEN, CDR2 SYDVKM. The CDR3 is 14 residues long. CDR3 in DNA: TGTGCCAGCAGGACGGGTGTCAGCACAGATACGCAGTATTTT. Translated: CASRTGVSTDTQYF. Full variable domain (missing parts from reference TRBV28 and TRBJ2-3): DVKVTQSSRYLVKRTGEKVFLECVQDMDHENMFWYRQDPGLGLRLIYFSYDVKMKEKGDIPEGYSVSREKKERFSLILESASTNQTSMYLCASRTGVSTDTQYFGPGTRLTVL.

The chain has TRBV7-8 and TRBJ1-3; D not resolved. V lost 5 bases and J lost 1, with 9 bases in between. This CDR3 contains 14 residues. Germline V gene lookup returns CDR1 SGHVS and CDR2 FQNEAQ. The chain's CDR3 is CASSPTMSGNTIYF. The CDR3 coding sequence is TGTGCCAGCAGCCCAACAATGTCTGGAAACACCATATATTTT. Based on the CDR3 plus reference TRBV7-8 and TRBJ1-3, the full variable domain is GAGVSQSPRYKVAKRGQDVALRCDPISGHVSLFWYQQALGQGPEFLTYFQNEAQLDKSGLPSDRFFAERPEGSVSTLKIQRTQQEDSAVYLCASSPTMSGNTIYFGEGSWLTVV.

This chain links TRBV12-3 or TRBV12-4 with TRBJ2-7; perhaps TRBD1 as D (5 bases). The CDR3 covers 11 residues. The ends were cut back, 5 bases at V and 5 bases at J, with 7 bases in the middle. For the CDR3, the DNA is TGTGCCAGCAGTAAGGGGCACGAGCAGTACGTC. This codes for CASSKGHEQYV.

CDR3 region: CASSEAPGGGGNQPQHF. In nucleotides, the CDR3 is TGTGCCAGCAGTGAAGCACCCGGAGGGGGCGGAAATCAGCCCCAGCATTTT. The gene calls are TRBV6-1 and TRBJ1-5, with 7 nucleotides matching TRBD1. V trimming: 0 bases; J trimming: 4 bases; junction bases outside the gene matches: 9. The CDR3 sequence is 17 residues long. CDR1 is MNHNS, CDR2 SASEGT, per germline.

The V and J genes are TRBV6-2 or TRBV6-3 and TRBJ1-5; D might be TRBD1 (6 bases). Germline CDR1 and CDR2: MNHEY and SVGEGT. The CDR3 is made up of 19 amino acids. V was pared by 4 bases and J by 0 bases, with 22 bases between. CDR3 DNA sequence: TGTGCCAGCAGTTGGGATCCTTTGGACAGCTTTGATAGCAATCAGCCCCAGCATTTT. This translates into CASSWDPLDSFDSNQPQHF.

This clone occurred a few times. This chain connects TRBV7-9 to TRBJ2-1; 8 bases are shared with TRBD2. This CDR3 has 14 residues. CDR1 is SEHNR and CDR2 is FQNEAQ in the germline V gene (reference sequence). Trimming cost V 5 bases and J 8 bases; bases outside gene matches: 8. DNA of the CDR3: TGTGCCAGCAGCCCCCCGGGGGGGGCGTATGAGCAGTTCTTC. It translates to CASSPPGGAYEQFF.

The CDR3, as DNA: TGTGCCAGCAGTTCAACAGGGAGTAATGAAAAACTGTTTTTT. It codes for CASSSTGSNEKLFF. The chain combines TRBV6-5 with TRBJ1-4; TRBD1 is a possible D gene (6 bases). V was cut by 4 bases and J by 4 bases, with 10 bases left in between. The CDR3 covers 14 residues. Germline V gene data show CDR1 as MNHEY and CDR2 as SVGAGI.

As DNA, the CDR3 is TGTGCCAGCTCACCACAAGCACAGAGCTCTGGAAACACCATATATTTT. Its translation is CASSPQAQSSGNTIYF. The genes are TRBV18 and TRBJ1-3, with D uncertain. V was pared by 1 base and J by 0 bases, with 10 bases between. The CDR3 extends over 16 amino acids. CDR1 and CDR2 from the germline V gene are KGHSH and LQKENI.

This chain joins TRBV5-1 and TRBJ2-2; 14 nucleotides align to TRBD2. Germline V gene sequence: CDR1 SGHRS, CDR2 YFSETQ. This CDR3 has 16 residues. V shed 4 bases and J 7 bases; nucleotides not matched to a gene: 6. The CDR3 DNA follows: TGCGCCAGCAGCCGCGGACTAGCGGGGGGCGGCGGGGAGCTGTTTTTT. The encoded protein is CASSRGLAGGGGELFF.

V usage is TRBV2 and J usage is TRBJ1-1, with D tentatively TRBD1 (5 bases). CDR3 length equals 14 residues. Trimming took off 4 bases at V and 3 bases at J, with 12 bases between the two ends. Germline V CDR1 and CDR2: SNHLY, FYNNEI. The CDR3 DNA is TGTGCCAGCAGTGCCCGCAGGGTGGACACTGAAGCTTTCTTT. Translating it yields CASSARRVDTEAFF.

This clone was picked up a small number of times. The V and J genes are TRBV4-1 and TRBJ2-7, with 9 bases matching TRBD1. V lost 6 bases to trimming and J lost 5 bases; unmatched junction nucleotides: 8. The CDR3 consists of 14 residues. Germline lookup yields CDR1 MGHRA and CDR2 YSYEKL. DNA of the CDR3: TGCGCCAGCAGTCCGGGACAGGGCTCTCACGAGCAGTACGTC. It codes for CASSPGQGSHEQYV.

The gene calls are TRBV24-1 and TRBJ1-5; 8 bases line up with TRBD1. Germline-derived CDR1 and CDR2 are KGHDR and SFDVKD. The CDR3 is 16 residues long. The V gene end was trimmed by 3 bases and the J gene end by 2 bases; junction bases not matched to a gene: 5. CDR3 nucleotides: TGTGCCACCAGTGATCCTGGACAGGGAGGCAATCAGCCCCAGCATTTT. Amino acid sequence: CATSDPGQGGNQPQHF.

In its sample, this clone was seen once. The chain joins TRBV12-5 to TRBJ1-6; 8 nucleotides match TRBD1. Germline assignment: CDR1 LGHNT and CDR2 FRNRAP. CDR3 length equals 14 residues. V lost 7 bases to trimming and J lost 10 bases; unmatched junction nucleotides: 9. The CDR3 region has the DNA TGTGCTAGTGCCACGGGACAGGCGGGATCACCCCTCCACTTT. Amino acids: CASATGQAGSPLHF. The full variable domain, in which reference TRBV12-5 and TRBJ1-6 provide the parts outside the CDR3, is DARVTQTPRHKVTEMGQEVTMRCQPILGHNTVFWYRQTMMQGLELLAYFRNRAPLDDSGMPKDRFSAEMPDATLATLKIQPSEPRDSAVYFCASATGQAGSPLHFGNGTRLTVT.